Sequencing of this T cell receptor beta chain was carried out in a study of shared clonotypes between healthy human individuals. Study-level results: Generally, naive subsets came out with larger estimated richness than memory subsets.

The assay was immunoSEQ multiplex PCR, and TCRdb's table has in-frame clones only and misses some. The table has under 1,100,000 clones, roughly 80% seen once. CDR3 length: 13 amino acids. Trimming left V 4 bases short and J 10 bases short, with 13 bases between. Per germline, CDR1 SGHTA and CDR2 FQGNSA. A word on this clone: Its antigen is as yet unknown.

The sequenced sample consisted of memory CD4+ T cells sorted from blood. The subset here: CD45RA-negative fraction. This chain links TRBV7-2 with TRBJ1-4; D is ambiguous. This clonotype was sampled from a man younger than 35 in good health. This CDR3 reads CASSSSSLGKLFF. For the CDR3, the DNA is TGTGCCAGCAGCTCAAGCTCTTTGGGAAAACTGTTTTTT.